Presented here are 19 T cell receptor beta chains from one specimen sequenced in a study of type 1 regulatory T cells listed by TCRdb under 2021. For these TCRs, the target antigens are not known. TCRdb names Illumina MiSeq as the instrument used. The public reads were quality trimmed at Q25 with fastp and then assembled into clones with MiXCR by TCRdb, keeping productive beta chains. CDR3 protein duplicates are merged, each entry listing the most common genes and DNA. Here the sample has about 42,000 distinct CDR3 sequences; about 12% occur a single time. The ten biggest clones cover around 7.5% of the sample. Sequencing was performed on cultured non-Tr1 T cells, either the whole culture or a sorted T cell fraction (not recorded which). The sample's cell subset or site label, in plain terms: non-Tr1 population from the T-allo10 product. These TCRs come from a human donor in good health.

The chain combines TRBV28 with TRBJ2-5, with TRBD2 as a possible D gene (6 bases). V lost 6 bases and J 5 bases, leaving 16 bases between the germline ends. The CDR3 consists of 14 residues. Looked up from germline, CDR1 is MDHEN and CDR2 is SYDVKM. The CDR3 here is CASRKQVGGETQYF. The CDR3 DNA sequence: TGTGCCAGCAGAAAACAGGTTGGGGGGGAGACCCAGTACTTC.

This clonotype was observed a few times. V is TRBV4-3 and J is TRBJ1-5, with D unclear. This CDR3 spans 13 amino acids. Germline V gives CDR1 LGHNA, CDR2 YSLEER. Trimming took 1 base from V and 3 from J, leaving 4 bases between them. The CDR3 sequence: CASSQGANQPQHF. The CDR3 DNA follows: TGCGCCAGCAGCCAAGGGGCCAATCAGCCCCAGCATTTT.

The rearrangement uses TRBV12-3 or TRBV12-4 and TRBJ2-2; 11 bases are a match to TRBD1. The V segment lost 1 base and the J segment 7 bases; nucleotides outside the gene matches: 2. The CDR3 extends over 15 amino acids. Here the CDR3 reads CASSLGTGGIGELFF. CDR3 nucleotides: TGTGCCAGCAGTTTAGGGACAGGGGGCATCGGGGAGCTGTTTTTT.

This clonotype was seen only a few times. The chain has TRBV30 and TRBJ1-6; D unclear. This CDR3 contains 14 residues. Trimming took 0 bases from V and 5 from J, leaving 8 bases between them. CDR1 and CDR2 from the germline V gene are GTSNPN and SVGIG (reference sequence). The CDR3 spells CAWSVLEDNSPLHF. DNA of the CDR3: TGTGCCTGGAGTGTACTTGAGGATAATTCACCCCTCCACTTT.

The table lists this clonotype with many counts. The chain combines TRBV9 with TRBJ2-5, with 9 bases aligning to TRBD2. With 0 bases clipped from V and 2 bases from J, the junction kept 5 bases outside the gene matches. Germline assignment: CDR1 SGDLS and CDR2 YYNGEE. The CDR3 extends over 16 amino acids. CDR3 in amino acids: CASSVAPAGGQETQYF. The CDR3 DNA sequence: TGTGCCAGCAGCGTAGCGCCAGCGGGAGGTCAAGAGACCCAGTACTTC.

This clonotype was observed at least ten times. The V gene is TRBV5-1, the J gene TRBJ2-1; D may be TRBD1 (6 bases). CDR3 length equals 16 residues. The germline gives CDR1 SGHRS, CDR2 YFSETQ. V was cut by 4 bases and J by 3 bases, with 17 bases left in between. The CDR3, as DNA: TGCGCCAGCAGCCCGGCTCAGGGGTGGGGCTACAATGAGCAGTTCTTC. This gives the protein CASSPAQGWGYNEQFF.

This clonotype was seen many times. V is TRBV7-2 and J is TRBJ1-2; D gene unclear. The CDR3 is made up of 15 amino acids. Germline loops: CDR1 SGHTA, CDR2 FQGNSA. The V end was cut by 1 base, the J end by 6 bases, with 15 bases between. CDR3 region: CASSLEASRGHGYTF. CDR3 DNA sequence: TGTGCCAGCAGCTTAGAGGCCAGCCGAGGTCATGGCTACACCTTC.

The V and J genes are TRBV19 and TRBJ2-7, with D possibly TRBD1 on 5 matching bases. Germline CDR1 is LNHDA and CDR2 is SQIVND (reference sequence). The CDR3 extends over 13 amino acids. The V gene lost 11 bases and the J gene lost 3 bases, with 17 bases spanning the gap. The CDR3 DNA is TGTGCCGCCTCCGCAGGGTTCGGCTACGAGCAGTACTTC. Protein product: CAASAGFGYEQYF. Complete variable domain (other parts from reference TRBV19 and TRBJ2-7): DGGITQSPKYLFRKEGQNVTLSCEQNLNHDAMYWYRQDPGQGLRLIYYSQIVNDFQKGDIAEGYSVSREKKESFPLTVTSAQKNPTAFYLCAASAGFGYEQYFGPGTRLTVT.

This clonotype was counted many times. This chain joins TRBV20-1 and TRBJ1-5; a weak D match, TRBD1 (6 bases). Germline assignment: CDR1 DFQATT and CDR2 SNEGSKA (reference sequence). The CDR3 length is 14 residues. Trimming took off 6 bases at V and 4 bases at J, with 16 bases between the two ends. The CDR3 nucleotides are TGCAGTGCCCAACCCGGGACATTTAATCAGCCCCAGCATTTT. Protein sequence: CSAQPGTFNQPQHF.

Points on this clonotype: A much larger clone differs from this one at a single base, so this may be a read error. The V gene is TRBV14, the J gene TRBJ2-3, with a tentative D call TRBD1 (5 bases). Per germline, CDR1 SGHDN and CDR2 FVKESK. This CDR3 spans 16 amino acids. As DNA, the CDR3 is TGTGCCAGCAGACCAGACAGTTATATAAGCATAGATACGCAGTATTTT. Translation: CASRPDSYISIDTQYF.

This clonotype was detected ten times or more. The gene calls are TRBV5-1 and TRBJ1-2, with TRBD1 identical over 7 bases. CDR3 length equals 16 residues. From germline, CDR1 is SGHRS and CDR2 YFSETQ. V lost 4 bases and J lost 1; bases outside the gene matches: 10. In DNA, the CDR3 is TGCGCCAGCAGCCCTGTCCCGGGACAGAGTAACTATGGCTACACCTTC. Its translation: CASSPVPGQSNYGYTF.

This clonotype came up many times. The V and J genes are TRBV20-1 and TRBJ2-5; D possibly corresponds to TRBD1 (7 bases). Trimming shortened V by 6 bases and J by 4 bases, and 15 bases separated the two germline ends. The CDR3 totals 13 residues. Germline CDR1 and CDR2: DFQATT and SNEGSKA (reference sequence). In DNA, the CDR3 is TGCAGTGCCCCAAGACAGGGAGGAGAGACCCAGTACTTC. Translation: CSAPRQGGETQYF.

This clonotype was observed a few times. J is TRBJ2-2 and V is TRBV15, with D possibly matching TRBD2 (5 bases). V was shortened by 7 bases and J by 7 bases, with 16 bases between the two germline ends. The germline gives CDR1 LNHNV, CDR2 YYDKDF (reference sequence). CDR3 length: 14 residues. The CDR3 region has the DNA TGTGCCACCACAGCGGTTACCCTGGGCGGGGAGCTGTTTTTT. Its protein product is CATTAVTLGGELFF.

In its sample, this clonotype was seen a few times. The chain joins TRBV20-1 to TRBJ1-5, with TRBD1 as a possible D gene (5 bases). The V and J ends lost 1 base and 6 bases respectively, with 13 bases between them. CDR3 length: 14 residues. Germline CDR1 DFQATT, CDR2 SNEGSKA (reference sequence). The CDR3 coding sequence is TGCAGTGCTAGAGGGGTGGGGGAGAGTCAGCCCCAGCATTTT. It encodes CSARGVGESQPQHF.

This clonotype came up a few times. J is TRBJ1-1 and V is TRBV27; D uncertain. V was clipped by 3 bases and J by 0 bases, with 8 bases between them. The CDR3 is 14 amino acids. The germline V gene has CDR1 MNHEY and CDR2 SMNVEV (reference sequence). CDR3 sequence (DNA): TGTGCCAGCAGTTTTAACGGTTTGAACACTGAAGCTTTCTTT. This translates into CASSFNGLNTEAFF.

The gene calls are TRBV7-2 and TRBJ1-2; possible D gene TRBD1, 6 bases. Trimming left V 1 base short and J 2 bases short, with 8 bases between. The CDR3 runs 14 residues. CDR1 SGHTA and CDR2 FQGNSA come from the germline V gene. The CDR3 loop reads CASSLGGGNYGYTF. The CDR3, as DNA: TGTGCCAGCAGCTTAGGAGGGGGAAACTATGGCTACACCTTC.

This clonotype was seen many times. CDR3 amino acids: CASSAGTGAWETQYF. The CDR3 region has the DNA TGCGCCAGCAGCGCCGGGACAGGGGCGTGGGAGACCCAGTACTTC. The genes are TRBV5-1 and TRBJ2-5, with TRBD1 matching over 10 bases. There are 15 residues in the CDR3. Germline CDR1 SGHRS, CDR2 YFSETQ. V shed 4 bases, J shed 5 bases, and the junction held 8 bases outside the gene matches.

The V gene is TRBV12-3 or TRBV12-4, the J gene TRBJ2-3; 9 nucleotides line up with TRBD2. V trimming: 7 bases; J trimming: 2 bases; junction bases outside the gene matches: 10. This CDR3 contains 16 residues. CDR3 coding DNA: TGTGCCAGCACCTTCCCAGCGGGAGGTTCCACAGATACGCAGTATTTT. It codes for CASTFPAGGSTDTQYF.

Comment on this clonotype: One base away lies a much larger clone, so this may be a sequencing read error. V usage is TRBV12-3 or TRBV12-4 and J usage is TRBJ2-1, with 9 bases fitting TRBD2. The CDR3 has 12 amino acids. As DNA, the CDR3 is TGTGCCGGCAGTCTAGCGGGGCGAGGGCAGTTCTTC. This translates into CAGSLAGRGQFF.